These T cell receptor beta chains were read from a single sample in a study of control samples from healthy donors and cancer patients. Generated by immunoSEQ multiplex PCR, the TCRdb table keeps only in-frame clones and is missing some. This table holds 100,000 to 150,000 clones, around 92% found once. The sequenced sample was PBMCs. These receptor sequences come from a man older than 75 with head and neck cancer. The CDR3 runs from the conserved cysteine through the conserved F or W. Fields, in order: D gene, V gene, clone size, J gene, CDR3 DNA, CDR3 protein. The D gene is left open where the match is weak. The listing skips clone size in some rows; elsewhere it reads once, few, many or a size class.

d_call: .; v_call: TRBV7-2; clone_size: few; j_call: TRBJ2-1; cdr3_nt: TGTGCCAGCAGCTTTGGGGGACCGTACAATGAGCAGTTCTTC; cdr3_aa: CASSFGGPYNEQFF
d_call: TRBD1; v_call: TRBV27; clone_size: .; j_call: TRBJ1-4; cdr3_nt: TGTGCCAGCAGCATCCTACAGGGGCCACTTGAAAAACTGTTTTTT; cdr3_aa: CASSILQGPLEKLFF
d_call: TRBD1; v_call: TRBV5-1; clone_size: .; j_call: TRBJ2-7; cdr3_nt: TGCGCCAGCAGCTTGGCCATATCAGGGGGCTCCTACGAGCAGTACTTC; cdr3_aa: CASSLAISGGSYEQYF
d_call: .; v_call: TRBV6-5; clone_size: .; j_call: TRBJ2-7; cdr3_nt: TGTGCCAGCAGTCGGACCTCGGGGGAGCAGTACTTC; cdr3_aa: CASSRTSGEQYF
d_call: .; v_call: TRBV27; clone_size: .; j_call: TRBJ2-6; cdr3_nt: TGTGCCAGCATGGATTCTGGGGCCAACGTCCTGACTTTC; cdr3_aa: CASMDSGANVLTF
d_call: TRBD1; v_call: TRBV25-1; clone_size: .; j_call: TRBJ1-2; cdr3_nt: TGTGCCAGCAGTGAAAGAGGGGACAGAGACGTTTATGGCTACACCTTC; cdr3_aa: CASSERGDRDVYGYTF
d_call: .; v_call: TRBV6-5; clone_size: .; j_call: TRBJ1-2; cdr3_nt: TGTGCCAGCACCTTTCGGGAGGCTAACTATGGCTACACCTTC; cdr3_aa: CASTFREANYGYTF
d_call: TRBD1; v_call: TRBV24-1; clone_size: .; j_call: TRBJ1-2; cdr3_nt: TGTGCCACCCTCAGGGGGGGTGGCTACACCTTC; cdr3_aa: CATLRGGGYTF
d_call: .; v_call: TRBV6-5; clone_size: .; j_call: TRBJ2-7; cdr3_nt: TGTGCCAGCAGCCCAGCGGAGGGCTATTACTACGAGCAGTACTTC; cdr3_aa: CASSPAEGYYYEQYF
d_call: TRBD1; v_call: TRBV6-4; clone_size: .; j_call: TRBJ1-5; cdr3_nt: TGTGCCAGCAGTGTGACAGGGGGAAGCAATCAGCCCCAGCATTTT; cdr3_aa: CASSVTGGSNQPQHF
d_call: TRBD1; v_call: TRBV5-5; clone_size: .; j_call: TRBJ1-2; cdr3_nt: TGTGCCAGCAGCTTGGGGACAGGGGGCGATGGCTACACCTTC; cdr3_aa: CASSLGTGGDGYTF
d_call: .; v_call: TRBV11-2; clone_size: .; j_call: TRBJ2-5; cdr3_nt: TGTGCCAGTGGACAGCAAGAGACCCAGTACTTC; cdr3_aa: CASGQQETQYF
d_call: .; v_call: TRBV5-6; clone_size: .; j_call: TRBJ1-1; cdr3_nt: TGTGCCAGCAGCTCCATCGGGGGGTGGAACACTGAAGCTTTCTTT; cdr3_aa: CASSSIGGWNTEAFF
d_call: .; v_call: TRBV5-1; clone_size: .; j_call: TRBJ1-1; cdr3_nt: TGCGCCAGCAGCTTGGATGTCGGGCCCGAAGCTTTCTTT; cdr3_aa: CASSLDVGPEAFF
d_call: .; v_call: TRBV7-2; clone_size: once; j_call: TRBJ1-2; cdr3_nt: TGTGCCAGCAGGCAGATCTATGGCTACACCTTC; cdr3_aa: CASRQIYGYTF
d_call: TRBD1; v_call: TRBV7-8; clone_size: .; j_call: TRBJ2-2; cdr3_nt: TGTGCCAGCAGAAGACAGGGGGCGACCGGGGAGCTGTTTTTT; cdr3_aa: CASRRQGATGELFF
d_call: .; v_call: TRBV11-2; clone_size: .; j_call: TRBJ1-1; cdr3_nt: TGTGCCAGCAGCTTGATTTACAGCAACACTGAAGCTTTCTTT; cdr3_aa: CASSLIYSNTEAFF
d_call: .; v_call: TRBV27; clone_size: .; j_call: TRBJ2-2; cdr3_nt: TGTGCCAGCAGCCAAGCCAGTGCCGGGGAGCTGTTTTTT; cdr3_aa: CASSQASAGELFF
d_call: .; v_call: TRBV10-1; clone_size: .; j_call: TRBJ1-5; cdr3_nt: TGCGCCAGCAGTGAGGACCTCGGGCAGCCCCAGCATTTT; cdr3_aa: CASSEDLGQPQHF
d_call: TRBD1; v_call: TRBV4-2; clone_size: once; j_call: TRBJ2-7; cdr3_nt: TGTGCCAGCAGCCAAGTCGGGACAGGGGGCCCCTCCTACGAGCAGTACTTC; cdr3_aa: CASSQVGTGGPSYEQYF
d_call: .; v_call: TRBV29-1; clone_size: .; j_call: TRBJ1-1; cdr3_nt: TGCACCACGTTATTAAGGACGGCGAACACTGAAGCTTTCTTT; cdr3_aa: CTTLLRTANTEAFF
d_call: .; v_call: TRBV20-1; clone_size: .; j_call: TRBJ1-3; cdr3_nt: TGCAGTGCTAGTGGTAGGCTGGTATCTGGAAACACCATATATTTT; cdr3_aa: CSASGRLVSGNTIYF
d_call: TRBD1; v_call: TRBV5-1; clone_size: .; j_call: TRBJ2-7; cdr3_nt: TGCGCCAGCAGCTTGGACAGGGGCCCTTACTACGAGCAGTACTTC; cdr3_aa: CASSLDRGPYYEQYF
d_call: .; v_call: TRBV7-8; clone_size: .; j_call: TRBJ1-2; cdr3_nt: TGTGCCAGCAGCTTATGGAAACCCGGGAACTATGGCTACACCTTC; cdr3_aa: CASSLWKPGNYGYTF
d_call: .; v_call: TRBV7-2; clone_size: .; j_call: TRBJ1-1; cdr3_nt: TGTGCCAGCAGCTCAACTGTGGACGGACACACTGAAGCTTTCTTT; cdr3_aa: CASSSTVDGHTEAFF
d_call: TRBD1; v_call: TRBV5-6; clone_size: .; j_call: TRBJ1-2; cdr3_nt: TGTGCCAGCAGCCCGTGGACAGGGGAAAGCTATGGCTACACCTTC; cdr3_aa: CASSPWTGESYGYTF
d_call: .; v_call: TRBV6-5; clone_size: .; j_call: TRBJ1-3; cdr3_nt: TGTGCCAGCAGTTACGTCGGGCGCGCTGGAAACACCATATATTTT; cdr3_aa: CASSYVGRAGNTIYF
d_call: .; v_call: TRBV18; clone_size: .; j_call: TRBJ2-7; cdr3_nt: TGTGCCAGCTCACCTATTCAGAACTCCTACGAGCAGTACTTC; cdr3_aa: CASSPIQNSYEQYF
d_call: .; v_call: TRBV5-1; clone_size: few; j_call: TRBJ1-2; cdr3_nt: TGCGCCAGCGCGTTGGGGACCCGAGCTAACTATGGCTACACCTTC; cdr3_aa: CASALGTRANYGYTF
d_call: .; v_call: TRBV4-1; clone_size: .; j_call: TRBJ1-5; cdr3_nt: TGCGCCAGCAGCCAAGGGAGAGGGTCTGAGTTTAATCAGCCCCAGCATTTT; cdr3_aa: CASSQGRGSEFNQPQHF
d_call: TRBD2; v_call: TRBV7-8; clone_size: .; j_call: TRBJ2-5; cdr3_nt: TGTGCCAGCAGCCGAGGAACCCCAGCGGGGGGGCCCAGGCAAGAGACCCAGTACTTC; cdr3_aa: CASSRGTPAGGPRQETQYF
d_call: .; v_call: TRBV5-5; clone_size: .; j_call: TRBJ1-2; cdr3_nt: TGTGCCAGCAGCTTGGGCGGGGCCTTGTATGGCTACACCTTC; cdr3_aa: CASSLGGALYGYTF
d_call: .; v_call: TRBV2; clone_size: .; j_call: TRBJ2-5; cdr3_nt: TGTGCCAGCAGTGAGTTTTCCCAGTACTTC; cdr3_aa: CASSEFSQYF
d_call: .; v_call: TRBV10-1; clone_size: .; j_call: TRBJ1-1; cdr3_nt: TGCGCCAGCAGTAACGGACAGCCCAACACTGAAGCTTTCTTT; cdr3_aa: CASSNGQPNTEAFF
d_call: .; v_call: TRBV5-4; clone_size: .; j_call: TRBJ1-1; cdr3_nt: TGTGCCAGCAGCTTGAGCAATAGGGCAAAGAACACTGAAGCTTTCTTT; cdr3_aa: CASSLSNRAKNTEAFF
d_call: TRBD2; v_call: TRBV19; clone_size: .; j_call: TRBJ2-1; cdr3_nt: TGTGCCAGTAGTATTTTCCGACAGGGACTAGCGGGGGACAATGAGCAGTTCTTC; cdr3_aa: CASSIFRQGLAGDNEQFF
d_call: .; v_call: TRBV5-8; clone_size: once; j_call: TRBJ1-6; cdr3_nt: TGTGCCAGCAGCTCGGAGCTCCGGAATTCACCCCTCCACTTT; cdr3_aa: CASSSELRNSPLHF
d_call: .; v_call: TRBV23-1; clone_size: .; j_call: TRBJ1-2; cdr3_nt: TGCGCCAGCAGTCAATCTCCGACGGACTATGGCTACACCTTC; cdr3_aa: CASSQSPTDYGYTF
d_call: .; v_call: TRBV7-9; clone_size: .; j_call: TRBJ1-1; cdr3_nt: TGTGCCAGCAACTTCCAGGGACCGCAGTTTCTAAAGAACACTGAAGCTTTCTTT; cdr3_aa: CASNFQGPQFLKNTEAFF
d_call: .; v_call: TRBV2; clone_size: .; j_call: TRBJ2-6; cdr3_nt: TGTGCCAGCAGTAATGGGGGATCTGGGGCCAACGTCCTGACTTTC; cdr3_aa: CASSNGGSGANVLTF
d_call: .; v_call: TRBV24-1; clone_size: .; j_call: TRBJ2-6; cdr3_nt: TGTGCCACCAGTGATCCTGCAACTGGGGCCAACGTCCTGACTTTC; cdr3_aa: CATSDPATGANVLTF
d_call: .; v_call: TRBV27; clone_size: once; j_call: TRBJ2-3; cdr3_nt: TGTGCCAGCAGTTTAGGGCCATCCCCTAGCACAGATACGCAGTATTTT; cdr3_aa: CASSLGPSPSTDTQYF
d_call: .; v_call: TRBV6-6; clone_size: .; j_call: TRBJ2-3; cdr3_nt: TGTGCCAGCACCTGGGGGGATACGCAGTATTTT; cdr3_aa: CASTWGDTQYF
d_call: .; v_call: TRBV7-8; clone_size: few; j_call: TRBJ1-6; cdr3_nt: TGTGCCAGCAGCTCGCAGCCTGGGACAACGAATTCACCCCTCCACTTT; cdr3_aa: CASSSQPGTTNSPLHF
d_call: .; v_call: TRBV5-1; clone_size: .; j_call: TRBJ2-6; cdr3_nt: TGCGCCAGCAGCTTGGACGCCCTCGAGGGGGCCAACGTCCTGACTTTC; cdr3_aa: CASSLDALEGANVLTF
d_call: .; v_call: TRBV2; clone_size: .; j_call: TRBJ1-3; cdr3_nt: TGTGCCAGCAGTGTTGACGGATCCTCTGGAAACACCATATATTTT; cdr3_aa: CASSVDGSSGNTIYF